In its sample, the clone carrying this T cell receptor beta chain was seen a few times. Antigen unknown. Germline V gives CDR1 PRHDT, CDR2 FYEKMQ (reference sequence). Trimming stripped 4 bases from V and 12 bases from J, with 16 bases between. This CDR3 spans 13 amino acids. The sample originates from a study of beta chain features in type 1 diabetes. Across the whole study: Patients looked much like healthy donors when it came to age, gender and cell yields. General study findings and limits: Type 1 diabetes patients showed a moderate but significant shortening of TCRB CDR3s in all four CD4+ subsets. High-TCR-expressing cells could be over-represented by cDNA sequencing.

Sequencing targeted expressed TCRB transcripts, as all isolated RNA had been reverse transcribed. Using immunoSEQ multiplex PCR, the repertoire was profiled, and TCRdb retains in-frame clones only, with some absent. The profile shows around 97,000 clones, 25% to 35% of them singletons. The chain combines TRBV13 with TRBJ2-1; no firm D call. The sample comprised central memory CD4+ T cells from blood. The sequence was collected from a woman between 18 and 29 years old with type 1 diabetes. The CDR3 coding sequence is TGTGCCAGCAGCTCTAGTGGCACGCCTTCGCAGTTCTTC. It specifies CASSSSGTPSQFF.